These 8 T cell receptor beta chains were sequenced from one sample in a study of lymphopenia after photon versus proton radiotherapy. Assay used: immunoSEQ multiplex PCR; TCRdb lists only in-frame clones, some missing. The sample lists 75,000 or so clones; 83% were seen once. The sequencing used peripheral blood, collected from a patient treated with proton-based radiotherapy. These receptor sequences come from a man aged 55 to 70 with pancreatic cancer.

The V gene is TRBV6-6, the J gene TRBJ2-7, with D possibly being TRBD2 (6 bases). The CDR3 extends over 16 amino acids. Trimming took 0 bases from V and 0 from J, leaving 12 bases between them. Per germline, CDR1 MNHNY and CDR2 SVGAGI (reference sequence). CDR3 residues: CASSYSGGRASYEQYF. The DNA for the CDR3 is TGTGCCAGCAGTTACTCGGGGGGACGGGCCTCCTACGAGCAGTACTTC.

The CDR3 nucleotides read TGTGCCAGCACCTACGGACTAGCGGGACCCTACGAGCAGTACTTC. It is translated as CASTYGLAGPYEQYF. The chain couples TRBV7-2 to TRBJ2-7; 12 nucleotides line up with TRBD2. The junction had 6 bases not matched to a gene; V was cut back by 7 bases and J by 2 bases. The CDR3 consists of 15 residues. Germline V lookup: CDR1 SGHTA, CDR2 FQGNSA.

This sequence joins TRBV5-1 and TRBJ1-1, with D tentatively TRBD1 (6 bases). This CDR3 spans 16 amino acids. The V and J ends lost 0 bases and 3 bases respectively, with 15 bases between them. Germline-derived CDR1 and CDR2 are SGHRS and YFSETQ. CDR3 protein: CASSLDVRGGDTEAFF. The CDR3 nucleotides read TGCGCCAGCAGCTTGGATGTCAGGGGAGGTGACACTGAAGCTTTCTTT.

The CDR3 sequence is CSVEPGGRNQPQHF. CDR3 DNA sequence: TGCAGCGTTGAGCCGGGGGGCCGCAATCAGCCCCAGCATTTT. This chain joins TRBV29-1 and TRBJ1-5, with D perhaps TRBD1 (6 bases). The V end lost 3 bases, the J end lost 2 bases, and 11 bases lay between the germline ends. Per the germline V gene, CDR1 is SQVTM and CDR2 is ANQGSEA. CDR3 length equals 14 residues. Full variable domain (outside the CDR3, taken from reference TRBV29-1 and TRBJ1-5): SAVISQKPSRDICQRGTSLTIQCQVDSQVTMMFWYRQQPGQSLTLIATANQGSEATYESGFVIDKFPISRPNLTFSTLTVSNMSPEDSSIYLCSVEPGGRNQPQHFGDGTRLSIL.

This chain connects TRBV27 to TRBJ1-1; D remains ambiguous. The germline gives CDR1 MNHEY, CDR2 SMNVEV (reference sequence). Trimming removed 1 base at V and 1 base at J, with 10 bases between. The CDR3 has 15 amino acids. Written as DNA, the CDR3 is TGTGCCAGCAGTTTATTTGCAGAGACGAACACTGAAGCTTTCTTT. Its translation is CASSLFAETNTEAFF.

As DNA, the CDR3 is TGTGCCAGCAGCTTACAATTCACTAGCGGGTCAAGCTCCTACGAGCAGTACTTC. This codes for CASSLQFTSGSSSYEQYF. The V and J genes are TRBV7-2 and TRBJ2-7, with 9 bases aligning to TRBD2. V gave up 2 bases and J gave up 0 bases; unmatched junction bases: 11. CDR1 is SGHTA, CDR2 FQGNSA, per germline. This CDR3 spans 18 amino acids. The variable domain in full, completed from reference TRBV7-2 and TRBJ2-7, reads GAGVSQSPSNKVTEKGKDVELRCDPISGHTALYWYRQSLGQGLEFLIYFQGNSAPDKSGLPSDRFSAERTGGSVSTLTIQRTQQEDSAVYLCASSLQFTSGSSSYEQYFGPGTRLTVT.

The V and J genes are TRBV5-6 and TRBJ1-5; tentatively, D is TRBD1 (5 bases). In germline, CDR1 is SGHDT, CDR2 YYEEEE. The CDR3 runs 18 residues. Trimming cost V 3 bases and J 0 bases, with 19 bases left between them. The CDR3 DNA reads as TGTGCCAGCAGCTCCTTTCGGACACAAAGATATAGCAATCAGCCCCAGCATTTT. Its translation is CASSSFRTQRYSNQPQHF.

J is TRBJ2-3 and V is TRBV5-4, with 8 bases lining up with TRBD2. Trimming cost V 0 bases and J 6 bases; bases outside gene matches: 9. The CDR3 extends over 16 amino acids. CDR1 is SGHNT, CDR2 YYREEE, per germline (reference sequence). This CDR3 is CASSLGGSGKYDTQYF. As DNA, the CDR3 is TGTGCCAGCAGCTTGGGTGGTAGCGGGAAGTATGATACGCAGTATTTT.